A single sample is the source of the 21 T cell receptor beta chains below, sequenced in a study of type 1 and type 2 diabetes patients. The PCR template was genomic DNA. Amplification of the beta chain CDR3 used 30 forward and 13 reverse multiplex primers. TCRdb analysed the multiplex PCR reads with MiXCR anew, one entry per CDR3 protein. This table holds about 290,000 distinct CDR3 sequences, 47% found once. Specimen: peripheral blood mononuclear cells (PBMCs). The receptors come from a man aged 18 to 29 with type 2 diabetes.

V and J are TRBV2 and TRBJ2-1; possible D gene TRBD2, 6 bases. The CDR3 extends over 13 amino acids. V lost 6 bases and J 4 bases, leaving 10 bases between the germline ends. Germline assignment: CDR1 SNHLY and CDR2 FYNNEI. CDR3 nucleotides: TGTGCCAGCAGAAGCCGGGGGTACAATGAGCAGTTCTTC. Its translation: CASRSRGYNEQFF.

As to this clonotype: A much larger clonotype is one base distant, so this may be a read error. This chain uses TRBV2 with TRBJ1-5; possibly TRBD1 for D (5 bases). The length of the CDR3 is 15 residues. Germline V CDR1 and CDR2: SNHLY, FYNNEI. V lost 5 bases and J 0 bases, leaving 11 bases between the germline ends. The CDR3 coding sequence is TGTGCCAGCAGTCCTGGGGCAGATAGCAATCAGCCCCAGCATTTT. Protein product: CASSPGADSNQPQHF.

This clonotype was observed a few times. A much larger clone differs by one base, so this may be a read error. Here the CDR3 omits its conserved ending phenylalanine or tryptophan, so a read error is the likely source. The chain couples TRBV2 to TRBJ1-1, with TRBD1 matching 7 bases. Trimming cost V 3 bases and J 3 bases; bases outside gene matches: 4. CDR1 is SNHLY and CDR2 is FYNNEI in the germline V gene. This CDR3 spans 14 amino acids. The DNA of the CDR3 is TGTGCCAGCAGTGAGGCCGACAGGGACACTGAAGCTTTCTCT. The encoded protein is CASSEADRDTEAFS.

The sample holds a few counts of this clonotype. This sequence joins TRBV19 and TRBJ2-7; D possibly corresponds to TRBD1 (5 bases). Trimming took 5 bases from V and 5 from J, leaving 16 bases between them. The CDR3 has 14 residues. The germline gives CDR1 LNHDA, CDR2 SQIVND (reference sequence). CDR3 sequence reads: CASSPRGAGNEQYF. The CDR3 DNA follows: TGTGCCAGTAGTCCCCGTGGGGCAGGGAACGAGCAGTACTTC. The complete variable domain, with remaining parts taken from reference TRBV19 and TRBJ2-7, reads DGGITQSPKYLFRKEGQNVTLSCEQNLNHDAMYWYRQDPGQGLRLIYYSQIVNDFQKGDIAEGYSVSREKKESFPLTVTSAQKNPTAFYLCASSPRGAGNEQYFGPGTRLTVT.

There are many counts of this clonotype. The J gene is TRBJ2-7, the V gene TRBV15, with 7 nucleotides matching TRBD2. The germline CDR1 and CDR2 sequences are LNHNV and YYDKDF (reference sequence). The trim removed 5 bases at V and 0 bases at J, leaving 7 bases unmatched. The CDR3 covers 15 residues. CDR3 protein: CATSAAGEGSYEQYF. The CDR3 DNA is TGTGCCACCAGCGCCGCGGGGGAGGGCTCCTACGAGCAGTACTTC.

The V gene is TRBV12-3 or TRBV12-4, the J gene TRBJ1-4; D may be TRBD1 (5 bases). The CDR3 has 14 amino acids. Trimming cost V 9 bases and J 2 bases, with 13 bases left between them. The CDR3 DNA is TGTGCCAGTTCTGGGGGTGTGACTAATGAAAAACTGTTTTTT. This translates into CASSGGVTNEKLFF.

This rearrangement joins TRBV6-5 to TRBJ2-1; D is ambiguous. The CDR3 runs to 13 residues. V was cut by 2 bases and J by 8 bases, with 10 bases left in between. Germline assignment: CDR1 MNHEY and CDR2 SVGAGI. The CDR3 region has the DNA TGTGCCAGCAGTTACCTCCCTTGGGATGAGCAGTTCTTC. Its translation: CASSYLPWDEQFF.

The sample holds a few counts of this clonotype. The V gene is TRBV10-3, the J gene TRBJ2-3; no clear D. The CDR3 covers 12 residues. The germline CDR1 and CDR2 sequences are ENHRY and SYGVKD. V was clipped by 4 bases and J by 0 bases, with 2 bases between them. CDR3 DNA: TGTGCCATCAGTGGCAGCACAGATACGCAGTATTTT. This gives the protein CAISGSTDTQYF.

This clonotype was seen many times. The rearrangement links TRBV30 to TRBJ1-1; D not certain. The CDR3 has 11 residues. V lost 5 bases, J lost 1 base, and 5 bases lay in between. CDR1 is GTSNPN, CDR2 SVGIG, per germline (reference sequence). The CDR3 nucleotides are TGTGCCTGGTATTCGAACACTGAAGCTTTCTTT. Protein product: CAWYSNTEAFF. Full variable domain (outside the CDR3, taken from reference TRBV30 and TRBJ1-1): SQTIHQWPATLVQPVGSPLSLECTVEGTSNPNLYWYRQAAGRGLQLLFYSVGIGQISSEVPQNLSASRPQDRQFILSSKKLLLSDSGFYLCAWYSNTEAFFGQGTRLTVV.

The chain uses TRBV24-1 and TRBJ2-5; TRBD2 might be the D (7 bases). V was trimmed by 1 base and J by 5 bases, leaving 19 bases between them. CDR1 and CDR2 (germline): KGHDR, SFDVKD. The CDR3 is 17 residues long. In DNA, the CDR3 is TGTGCCACCAGTGATTTCCGACAGGCAACAGCGGGGGAGACCCAGTACTTC. Protein: CATSDFRQATAGETQYF.

This clonotype was detected only a few times. The chain joins TRBV6-5 to TRBJ2-3; 8 nucleotides match TRBD2. V lost 6 bases and J lost 1; bases outside the gene matches: 3. Germline V CDR1 and CDR2: MNHEY, SVGAGI. The CDR3 totals 14 residues. The CDR3 loop is CASSTTSGTDTQYF. CDR3 sequence (DNA): TGTGCCAGCAGCACGACTAGCGGCACAGATACGCAGTATTTT.

This clonotype is a singleton in its sample. This rearrangement joins TRBV5-8 to TRBJ2-7; D is possibly TRBD1 (6 bases). The V end lost 1 base, the J end lost 5 bases, and 19 bases lay between the germline ends. Germline assignment: CDR1 SGHTS and CDR2 YDEGEE. The CDR3 consists of 16 residues. CDR3 nucleotides: TGTGCCAGCAGCTTGCTACTCCTAACAGGGCCCCACGAGCAGTACTTC. This encodes CASSLLLLTGPHEQYF.

This chain connects TRBV20-1 to TRBJ1-6, with 10 bases fitting TRBD1. CDR3 length equals 14 residues. Germline-derived CDR1 and CDR2 are DFQATT and SNEGSKA (reference sequence). Trimming removed 3 bases from V and 9 bases from J; junction bases left unmatched: 5. CDR3 in amino acids: CSASGQGGLSPLHF. The CDR3 nucleotides are TGCAGTGCTAGCGGACAGGGGGGACTTTCACCCCTCCACTTT.

This clonotype was seen once. The chain links TRBV24-1 to TRBJ2-1, with D perhaps being TRBD1 or TRBD2 (5 bases each). CDR1 and CDR2 from the germline V gene are KGHDR and SFDVKD. This CDR3 is built from 15 residues. Trimming removed 4 bases at V and 4 bases at J, with 13 bases between. This CDR3 reads CATSDPGTVYNEQFF. The CDR3 nucleotides read TGTGCCACCAGTGACCCCGGGACGGTATACAATGAGCAGTTCTTC.

This clonotype was recorded a few times. The chain is built from TRBV6-6 and TRBJ1-6; D is undetermined. The germline gives CDR1 MNHNY, CDR2 SVGAGI (reference sequence). This CDR3 spans 15 amino acids. V was pared by 0 bases and J by 7 bases, with 10 bases between. The CDR3 DNA reads as TGTGCCAGCAGTTACTCGGAACAGTTCAATTCACCCCTCCACTTT. It is translated as CASSYSEQFNSPLHF.

In this sample, this clonotype turned up a few times. The J gene is TRBJ1-1, the V gene TRBV30; D may be TRBD1 (5 bases). Germline lookup yields CDR1 GTSNPN and CDR2 SVGIG (reference sequence). The CDR3 has 12 amino acids. Trimming shortened V by 3 bases and J by 7 bases, and 12 bases separated the two germline ends. The CDR3 is CAWRRLRGEAFF. In DNA, the CDR3 is TGTGCCTGGAGGAGGTTGAGGGGTGAAGCTTTCTTT.

The chain has TRBV12-5 and TRBJ2-7, with TRBD1 matching over 10 bases. Germline V gene sequence: CDR1 LGHNT, CDR2 FRNRAP. The CDR3 length is 14 residues. The CDR3 sequence: CASGETGGVYEQYF. The CDR3, as DNA: TGTGCCAGCGGTGAGACAGGGGGCGTCTACGAGCAGTACTTC.

Note on this clonotype: A read error may account for a junction end that differs from germline. The chain couples TRBV2 to TRBJ2-1; D is ambiguous. CDR3 length: 13 amino acids. The germline gives CDR1 SNHLY, CDR2 FYNNEI. In DNA, the CDR3 is TGTGCCAGGAGCAGGCAGCGCTGCAATGAGCAGTCCTTC. Translation: CARSRQRCNEQSF.

This clonotype occurred a few times. The chain has TRBV6-6 and TRBJ2-7; the match to TRBD2 covers 8 bases. CDR3 length: 14 residues. The trim removed 5 bases at V and 4 bases at J, leaving 7 bases unmatched. CDR1 MNHNY and CDR2 SVGAGI come from the germline V gene (reference sequence). In DNA, the CDR3 is TGTGCCAGCAGTAGAGCGGGAGTAAGGTACGAGCAGTACTTC. Its translation is CASSRAGVRYEQYF.

The J gene is TRBJ2-7, the V gene TRBV10-1, with 7 bases that match TRBD1. The J call is doubtful: the DNA matches TRBJ2-1 better. Germline V gene lookup returns CDR1 WNHNN and CDR2 SYGVQD (reference sequence). The CDR3 totals 15 residues. The CDR3 region is CASSGGTGVFDEQFF. CDR3 in DNA: TGCGCCAGCAGTGGGGGTACAGGGGTTTTCGATGAGCAGTTCTTC.

This rearrangement joins TRBV6-1 to TRBJ1-4, with a weak D call TRBD1 (6 bases). Germline loops: CDR1 MNHNS, CDR2 SASEGT. The CDR3 covers 14 residues. Trimming removed 5 bases from V and 6 bases from J, with 13 bases in between. The CDR3 bases are TGTGCCAGCAGTAAAAAGAGGGGGGATGAAAAACTGTTTTTT. Translating it yields CASSKKRGDEKLFF.